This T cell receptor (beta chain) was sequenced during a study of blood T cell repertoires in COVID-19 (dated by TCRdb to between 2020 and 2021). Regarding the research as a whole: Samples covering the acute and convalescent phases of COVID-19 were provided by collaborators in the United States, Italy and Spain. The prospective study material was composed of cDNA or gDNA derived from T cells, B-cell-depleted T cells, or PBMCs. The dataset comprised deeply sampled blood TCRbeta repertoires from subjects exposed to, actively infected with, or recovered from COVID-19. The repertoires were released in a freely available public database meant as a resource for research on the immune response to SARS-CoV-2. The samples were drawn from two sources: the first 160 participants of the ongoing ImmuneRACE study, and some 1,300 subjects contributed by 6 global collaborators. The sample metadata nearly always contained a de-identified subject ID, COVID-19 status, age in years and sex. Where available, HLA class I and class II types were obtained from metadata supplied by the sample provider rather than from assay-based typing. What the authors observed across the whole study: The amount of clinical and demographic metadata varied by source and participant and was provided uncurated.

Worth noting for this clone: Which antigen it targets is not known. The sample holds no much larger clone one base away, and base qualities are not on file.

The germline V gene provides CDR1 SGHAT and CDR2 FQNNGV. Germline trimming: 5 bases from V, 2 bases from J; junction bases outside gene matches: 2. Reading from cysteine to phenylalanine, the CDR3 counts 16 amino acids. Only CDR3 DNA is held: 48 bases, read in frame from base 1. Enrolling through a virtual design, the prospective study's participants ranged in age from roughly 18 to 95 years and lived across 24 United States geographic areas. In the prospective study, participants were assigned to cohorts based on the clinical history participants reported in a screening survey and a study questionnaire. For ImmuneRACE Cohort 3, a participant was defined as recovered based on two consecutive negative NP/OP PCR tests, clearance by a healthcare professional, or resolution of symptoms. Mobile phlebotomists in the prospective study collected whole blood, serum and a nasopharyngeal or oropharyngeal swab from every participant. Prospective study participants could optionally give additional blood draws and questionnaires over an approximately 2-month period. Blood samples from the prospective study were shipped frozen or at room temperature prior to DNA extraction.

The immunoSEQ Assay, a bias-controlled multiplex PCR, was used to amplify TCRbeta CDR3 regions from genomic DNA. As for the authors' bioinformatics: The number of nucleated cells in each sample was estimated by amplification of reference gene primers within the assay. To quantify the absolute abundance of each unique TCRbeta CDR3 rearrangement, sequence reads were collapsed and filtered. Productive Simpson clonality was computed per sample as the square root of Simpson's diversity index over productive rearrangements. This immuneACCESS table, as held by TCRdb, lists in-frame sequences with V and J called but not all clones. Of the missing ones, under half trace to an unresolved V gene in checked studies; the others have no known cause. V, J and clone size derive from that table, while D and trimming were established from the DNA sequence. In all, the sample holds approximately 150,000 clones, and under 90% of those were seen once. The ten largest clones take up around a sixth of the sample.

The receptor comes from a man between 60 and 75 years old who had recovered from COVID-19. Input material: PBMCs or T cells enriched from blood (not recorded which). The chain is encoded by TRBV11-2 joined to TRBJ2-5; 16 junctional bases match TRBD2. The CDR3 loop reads CASSKGLAGGQETQYF. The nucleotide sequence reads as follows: TGTGCCAGCAGCAAGGGACTAGCGGGAGGGCAAGAGACCCAGTACTTC. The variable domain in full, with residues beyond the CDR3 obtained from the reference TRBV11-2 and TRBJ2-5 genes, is EAGVAQSPRYKIIEKRQSVAFWCNPISGHATLYWYQQILGQGPKLLIQFQNNGVVDDSQLPKDRFSAERLKGVDSTLKIQPAKLEDSAVYLCASSKGLAGGQETQYFGPGTRLLVL.